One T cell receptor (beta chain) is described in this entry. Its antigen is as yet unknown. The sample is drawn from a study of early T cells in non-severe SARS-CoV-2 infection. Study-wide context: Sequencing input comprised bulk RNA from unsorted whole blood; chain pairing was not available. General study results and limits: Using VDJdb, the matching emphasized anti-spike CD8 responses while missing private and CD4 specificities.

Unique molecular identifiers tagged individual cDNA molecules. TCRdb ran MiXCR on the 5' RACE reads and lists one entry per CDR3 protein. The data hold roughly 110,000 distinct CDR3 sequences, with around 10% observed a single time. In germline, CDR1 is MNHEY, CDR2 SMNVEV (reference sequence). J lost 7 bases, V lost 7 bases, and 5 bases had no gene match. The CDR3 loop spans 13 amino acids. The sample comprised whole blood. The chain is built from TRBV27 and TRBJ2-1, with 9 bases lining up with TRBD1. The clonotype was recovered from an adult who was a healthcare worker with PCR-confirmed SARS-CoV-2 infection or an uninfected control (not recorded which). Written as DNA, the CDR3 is TGTGCCAGCAAACAGGGGGCGCGGAATGAGCAGTTCTTC. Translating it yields CASKQGARNEQFF.